The T cell receptor (beta chain) described here comes from a study of blood T cell repertoires in COVID-19. Across the study: From the United States, Italy and Spain came samples of acute and convalescent COVID-19. The analysed material was cDNA or gDNA that came from T cells, B-cell-depleted T cells, or PBMCs.

As processed by the authors: Amplification of reference gene primers was used by the study to estimate nucleated cell counts. The data were produced by immunoSEQ multiplex PCR, yet TCRdb's version contains in-frame clones alone and is incomplete. Clone size and the V and J calls come from that table; the DNA yielded D and trimming. Among 150,000 to 200,000 clones listed, 65% to 85% were seen once. CDR3 size: 13 residues. V dropped 8 bases and J dropped 4 bases, with 12 bases sitting between them. The germline gives CDR1 LNHDA, CDR2 SQIVND (reference sequence). The source material was peripheral blood. The chain employs TRBV19 and TRBJ1-5, with D possibly being TRBD1 (6 bases). The origin of this receptor is a woman aged 25 to 39 with acute or convalescent COVID-19. This chain's CDR3 is CASARDKNQPQHF. DNA of the CDR3: TGTGCCAGTGCCCGGGACAAAAATCAGCCCCAGCATTTT.